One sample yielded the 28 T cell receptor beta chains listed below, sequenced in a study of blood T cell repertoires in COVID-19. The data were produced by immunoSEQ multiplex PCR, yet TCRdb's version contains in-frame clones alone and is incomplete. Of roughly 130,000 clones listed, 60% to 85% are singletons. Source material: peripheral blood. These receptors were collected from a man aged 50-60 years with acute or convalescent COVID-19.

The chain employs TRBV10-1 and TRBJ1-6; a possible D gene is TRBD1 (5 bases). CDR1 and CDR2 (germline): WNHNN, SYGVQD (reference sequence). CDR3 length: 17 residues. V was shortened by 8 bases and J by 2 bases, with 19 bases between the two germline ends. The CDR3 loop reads CASQAQGSAAYNSPLHF. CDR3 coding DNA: TGCGCCAGCCAAGCGCAGGGATCCGCGGCCTATAATTCACCCCTCCACTTT.

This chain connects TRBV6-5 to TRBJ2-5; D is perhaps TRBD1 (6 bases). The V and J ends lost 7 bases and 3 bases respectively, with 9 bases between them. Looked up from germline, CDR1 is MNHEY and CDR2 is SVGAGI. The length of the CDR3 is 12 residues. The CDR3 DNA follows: TGTGCCAGCAAGACAGGAGAAGAGACCCAGTACTTC. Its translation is CASKTGEETQYF.

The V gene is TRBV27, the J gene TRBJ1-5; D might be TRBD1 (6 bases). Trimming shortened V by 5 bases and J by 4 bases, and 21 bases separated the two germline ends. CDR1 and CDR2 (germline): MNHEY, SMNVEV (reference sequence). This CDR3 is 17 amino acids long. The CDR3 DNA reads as TGTGCCAGCAGTGAGGGGGGGGGTGAGGGTTCGAATCAGCCCCAGCATTTT. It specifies CASSEGGGEGSNQPQHF.

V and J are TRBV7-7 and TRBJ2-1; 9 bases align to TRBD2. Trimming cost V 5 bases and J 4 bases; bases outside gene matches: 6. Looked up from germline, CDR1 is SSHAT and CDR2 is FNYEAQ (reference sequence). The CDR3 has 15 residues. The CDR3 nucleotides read TGTGCCAGCAGCCGGGGACTAGCTTCATACAATGAGCAGTTCTTC. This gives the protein CASSRGLASYNEQFF.

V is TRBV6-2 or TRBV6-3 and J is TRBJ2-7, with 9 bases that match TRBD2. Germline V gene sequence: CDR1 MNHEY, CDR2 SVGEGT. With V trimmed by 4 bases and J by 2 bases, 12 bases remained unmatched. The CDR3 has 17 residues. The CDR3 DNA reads TGTGCCAGCAGTTCGTTTCGCGGGACTAGCAGGACCTACGAGCAGTACGTC. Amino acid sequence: CASSSFRGTSRTYEQYV.

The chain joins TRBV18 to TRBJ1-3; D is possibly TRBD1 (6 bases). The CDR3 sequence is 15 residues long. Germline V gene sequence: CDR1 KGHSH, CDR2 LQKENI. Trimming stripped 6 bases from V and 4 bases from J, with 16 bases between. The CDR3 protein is CASSATGQLGNTIYF. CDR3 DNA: TGTGCCAGCTCGGCCACCGGACAGTTGGGAAACACCATATATTTT.

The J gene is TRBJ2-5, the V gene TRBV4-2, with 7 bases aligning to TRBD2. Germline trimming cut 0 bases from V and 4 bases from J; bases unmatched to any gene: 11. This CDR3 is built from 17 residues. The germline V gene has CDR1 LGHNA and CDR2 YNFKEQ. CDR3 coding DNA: TGTGCCAGCAGCCAAGAGGGGGGACTCCGCGGGGGAGAGACCCAGTACTTC. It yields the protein CASSQEGGLRGGETQYF.

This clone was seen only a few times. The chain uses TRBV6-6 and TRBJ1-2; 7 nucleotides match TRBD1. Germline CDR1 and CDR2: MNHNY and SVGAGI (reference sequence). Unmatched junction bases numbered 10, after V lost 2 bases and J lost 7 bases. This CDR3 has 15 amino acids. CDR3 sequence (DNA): TGTGCCAGCAGTTACGACTCAGCAGGGGGAGGTGGCTACACCTTC. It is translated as CASSYDSAGGGGYTF.

In nucleotides, the CDR3 is TGTGCCAGCAGCCCCCCACAGGGGACTTTCATGAACACTGAAGCTTTCTTT. Translating it yields CASSPPQGTFMNTEAFF. This chain joins TRBV9 and TRBJ1-1; 7 nucleotides match TRBD1. The trim removed 4 bases at V and 0 bases at J, leaving 12 bases unmatched. Germline V CDR1 and CDR2: SGDLS, YYNGEE. The CDR3 extends over 17 amino acids.

Here the CDR3 reads CASSIVGGNYGYTF. In nucleotides, the CDR3 is TGTGCCAGTAGTATAGTTGGCGGAAACTATGGCTACACCTTC. V and J are TRBV19 and TRBJ1-2; no definite D call. CDR1 and CDR2 from the germline V gene are LNHDA and SQIVND (reference sequence). The CDR3 runs 14 residues. Deletions cut 1 base from V and 2 bases from J, with 8 bases between.

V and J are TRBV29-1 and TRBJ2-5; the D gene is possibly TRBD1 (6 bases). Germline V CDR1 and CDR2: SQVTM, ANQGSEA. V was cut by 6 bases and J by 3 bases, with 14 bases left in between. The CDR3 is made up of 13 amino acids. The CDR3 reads CSVGQTLKETQYF. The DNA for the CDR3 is TGCAGCGTAGGACAGACCTTAAAAGAGACCCAGTACTTC.

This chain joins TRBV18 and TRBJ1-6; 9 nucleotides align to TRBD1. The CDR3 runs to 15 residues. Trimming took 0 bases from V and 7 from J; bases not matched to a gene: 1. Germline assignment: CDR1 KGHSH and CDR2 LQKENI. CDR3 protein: CASSPPTGGNSPLHF. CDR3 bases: TGTGCCAGCTCACCACCGACAGGGGGGAATTCACCCCTCCACTTT.

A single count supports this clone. CDR3 sequence reads: CASSPGLALDTQYF. The CDR3 DNA reads TGTGCCAGCAGTCCGGGACTAGCGCTAGATACGCAGTATTTT. This rearrangement joins TRBV6-6 to TRBJ2-3, with TRBD2 matching over 10 bases. Germline CDR1 and CDR2: MNHNY and SVGAGI (reference sequence). The CDR3 length is 14 residues. Trimming removed 5 bases from V and 5 bases from J; junction bases left unmatched: 4.

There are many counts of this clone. The CDR3 DNA follows: TGTGCCAGCAGCCCCCTCGGGGGGGCTACAGATACGCAGTATTTT. This translates into CASSPLGGATDTQYF. The chain has TRBV6-4 and TRBJ2-3, with TRBD2 identical over 8 bases. Trimming cost V 6 bases and J 3 bases; bases outside gene matches: 8. Germline V gene sequence: CDR1 MRHNA, CDR2 SNTAGT. The CDR3 covers 15 residues.

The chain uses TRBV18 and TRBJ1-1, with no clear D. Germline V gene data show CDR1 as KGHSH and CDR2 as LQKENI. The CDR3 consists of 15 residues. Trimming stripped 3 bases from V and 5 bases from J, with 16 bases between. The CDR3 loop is CASSPARRVWTEAFF. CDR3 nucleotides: TGTGCCAGCTCACCGGCCCGACGGGTGTGGACTGAAGCTTTCTTT.

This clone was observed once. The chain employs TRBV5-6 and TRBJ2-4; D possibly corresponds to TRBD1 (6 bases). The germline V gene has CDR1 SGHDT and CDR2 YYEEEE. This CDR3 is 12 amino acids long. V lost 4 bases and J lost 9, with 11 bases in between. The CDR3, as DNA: TGTGCCAGCAGCAACAGGGTTGGCATTCAGTACTTC. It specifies CASSNRVGIQYF.

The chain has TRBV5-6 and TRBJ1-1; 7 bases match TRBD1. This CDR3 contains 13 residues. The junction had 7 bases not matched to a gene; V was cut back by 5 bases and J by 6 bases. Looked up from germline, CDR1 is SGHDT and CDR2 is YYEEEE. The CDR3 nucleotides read TGTGCCAGCAGACTACAGGGGTTCTCTGAAGCTTTCTTT. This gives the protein CASRLQGFSEAFF.

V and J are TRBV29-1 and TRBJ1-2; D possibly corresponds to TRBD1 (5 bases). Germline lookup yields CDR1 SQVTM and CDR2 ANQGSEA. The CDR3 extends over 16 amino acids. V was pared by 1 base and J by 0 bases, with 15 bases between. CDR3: CSVEGTPGSANYGYTF. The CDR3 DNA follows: TGCAGCGTTGAAGGGACACCGGGCAGCGCTAACTATGGCTACACCTTC.

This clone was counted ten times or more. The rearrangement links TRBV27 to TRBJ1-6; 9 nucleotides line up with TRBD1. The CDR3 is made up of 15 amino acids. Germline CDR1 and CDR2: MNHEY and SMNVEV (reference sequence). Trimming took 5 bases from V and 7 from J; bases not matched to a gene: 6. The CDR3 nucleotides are TGTGCCAGCAGTAAAGACAGGGGGACGAATTCACCCCTCCACTTT. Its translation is CASSKDRGTNSPLHF.

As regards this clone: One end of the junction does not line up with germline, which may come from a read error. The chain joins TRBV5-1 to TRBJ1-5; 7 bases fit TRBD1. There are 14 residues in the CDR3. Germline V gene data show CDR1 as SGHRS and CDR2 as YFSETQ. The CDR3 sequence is CASSLGTGNQPQHF. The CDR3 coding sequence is TGCGCCAGCAGCTTGGGGACAGGCAATCAACCCCAGCATTTT.

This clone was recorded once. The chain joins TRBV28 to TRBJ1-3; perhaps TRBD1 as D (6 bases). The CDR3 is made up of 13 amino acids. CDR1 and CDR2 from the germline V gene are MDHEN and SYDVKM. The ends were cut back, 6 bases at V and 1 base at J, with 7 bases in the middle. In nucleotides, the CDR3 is TGTGCCAGCAGAAGGGGGTCTGGAAACACCATATATTTT. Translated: CASRRGSGNTIYF.

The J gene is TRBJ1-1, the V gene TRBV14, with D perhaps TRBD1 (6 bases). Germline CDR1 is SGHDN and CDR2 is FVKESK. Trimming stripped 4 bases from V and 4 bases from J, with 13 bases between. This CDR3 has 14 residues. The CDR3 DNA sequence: TGTGCCAGCAGCCCCCAGGGGCGGTTCACTGAAGCTTTCTTT. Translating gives CASSPQGRFTEAFF.

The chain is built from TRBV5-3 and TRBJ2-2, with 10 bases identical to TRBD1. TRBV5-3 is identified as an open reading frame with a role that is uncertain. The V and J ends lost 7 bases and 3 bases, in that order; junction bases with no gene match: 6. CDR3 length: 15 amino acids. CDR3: CARLPGQGYTGELFF. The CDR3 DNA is TGTGCCAGACTTCCGGGACAGGGGTACACCGGGGAGCTGTTTTTT.

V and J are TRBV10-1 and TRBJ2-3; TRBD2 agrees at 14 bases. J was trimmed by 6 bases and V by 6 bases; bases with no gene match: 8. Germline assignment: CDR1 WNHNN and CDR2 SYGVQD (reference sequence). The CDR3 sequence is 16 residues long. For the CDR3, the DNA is TGCGCCAGCAGGACCGGACTAGCGGGGGGAGACGATACGCAGTATTTT. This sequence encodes CASRTGLAGGDDTQYF.

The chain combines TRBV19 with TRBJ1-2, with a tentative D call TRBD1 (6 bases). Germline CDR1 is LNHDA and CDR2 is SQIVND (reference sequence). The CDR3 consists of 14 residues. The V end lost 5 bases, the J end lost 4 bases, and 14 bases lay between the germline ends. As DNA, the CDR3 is TGTGCCAGTAGTGCCCCGACAGGACTCTATGGCTACACCTTC. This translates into CASSAPTGLYGYTF.

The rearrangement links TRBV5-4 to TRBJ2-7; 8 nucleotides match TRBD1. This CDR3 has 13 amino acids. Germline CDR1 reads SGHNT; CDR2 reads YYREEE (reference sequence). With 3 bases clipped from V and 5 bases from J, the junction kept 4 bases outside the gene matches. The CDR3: CASSSRGLDEQYV. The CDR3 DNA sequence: TGTGCCAGCAGCTCCAGGGGGCTGGACGAGCAGTACGTC.

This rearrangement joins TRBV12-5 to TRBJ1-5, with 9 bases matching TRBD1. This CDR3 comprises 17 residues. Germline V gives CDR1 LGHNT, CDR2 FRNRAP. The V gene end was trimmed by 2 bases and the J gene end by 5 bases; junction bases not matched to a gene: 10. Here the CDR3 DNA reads TGTGCTAGTGGTTTGAGACCCGGGACAGGGAAAGATCAGCCCCAGCATTTT. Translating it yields CASGLRPGTGKDQPQHF.

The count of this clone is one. Written as DNA, the CDR3 is TGTGCCAGCAGTGAAGCGGTCAGGGGGTTTTCACCCCTCCACTTT. Encoded protein: CASSEAVRGFSPLHF. The chain recombines TRBV6-1 with TRBJ1-6, with 7 positions matching TRBD1. CDR3 length: 15 amino acids. With V trimmed by 0 bases and J by 9 bases, 5 bases remained unmatched. Germline V gene data show CDR1 as MNHNS and CDR2 as SASEGT.